The 24 T cell receptor beta chains below come from one sample, sequenced in a study of cytomegalovirus exposure and HLA in healthy donors (dated by TCRdb to the late 2010s). The protocol used for the library was the immunoSEQ multiplex PCR assay. For the multiplex PCR, a mixture combining 60 forward primers for TCR Vbeta segments and 13 reverse primers for TCR Jbeta segments was used. The table comes from immuneACCESS by way of TCRdb, which keeps in-frame sequences with V and J called. Part of the clones is missing from these tables; in studies checked, under half for an unresolved V gene and the rest for unknown reasons. The sample contains over 200,000 clones, about three quarters of them found a single time. Together, the top ten hold roughly 2.6% of the sample. The sample comprised PBMCs. The receptor set was obtained from a woman aged 55 to 70 in good health and CMV-seropositive.

DNA of the CDR3: TGTGCCAGCAGGCCATCCGGGACAGGGATTCGTCAGCCCCAGCATTTT. This encodes CASRPSGTGIRQPQHF. The chain has TRBV6-6 and TRBJ1-5, with 9 bases fitting TRBD1. CDR3 length: 16 residues. V lost 6 bases, J lost 6 bases, and 12 bases stayed unmatched. Germline V gene lookup returns CDR1 MNHNY and CDR2 SVGAGI (reference sequence).

The chain joins TRBV5-1 to TRBJ1-2; D remains unclear. The CDR3 is 14 residues long. Trimming pared 2 bases from V and 3 bases from J, leaving 11 bases between. CDR1 and CDR2 from the germline V gene are SGHRS and YFSETQ. In DNA, the CDR3 is TGCGCCAGCAGCTTTTCTCCCCCCGACTATGGCTACACCTTC. This sequence encodes CASSFSPPDYGYTF.

CDR3 nucleotides: TGTGCCAGCAGGCCGCGGGCTAGCAATCAGCCCCAGCATTTT. Its protein is CASRPRASNQPQHF. The chain has TRBV6-6 and TRBJ1-5; D unclear. The ends were cut back, 6 bases at V and 0 bases at J, with 9 bases in the middle. Per the germline V gene, CDR1 is MNHNY and CDR2 is SVGAGI (reference sequence). The CDR3 runs 14 residues.

This rearrangement joins TRBV4-1 to TRBJ1-5; 11 bases are a match to TRBD1. Losses at the gene ends were 5 bases for V and 5 bases for J; bases not matched to a gene: 5. The CDR3 covers 15 residues. The germline V gene has CDR1 MGHRA and CDR2 YSYEKL. The CDR3 region has the DNA TGCGCCAGCAGCTTCGGACAGGGGGCGGATCAGCCCCAGCATTTT. Its protein is CASSFGQGADQPQHF.

The chain uses TRBV28 and TRBJ2-1; 7 bases match TRBD1. This CDR3 has 15 residues. V lost 8 bases to trimming and J lost 6 bases; unmatched junction nucleotides: 13. Germline V gene data show CDR1 as MDHEN and CDR2 as SYDVKM. The CDR3 is CASAKTGQIFNEQFF. The CDR3 DNA follows: TGTGCCAGCGCTAAGACGGGACAGATTTTCAATGAGCAGTTCTTC. The full variable domain, rest sourced from reference TRBV28 and TRBJ2-1, is DVKVTQSSRYLVKRTGEKVFLECVQDMDHENMFWYRQDPGLGLRLIYFSYDVKMKEKGDIPEGYSVSREKKERFSLILESASTNQTSMYLCASAKTGQIFNEQFFGPGTRLTVL.

V and J are TRBV7-9 and TRBJ2-5, with 7 bases lining up with TRBD2. V trimming: 5 bases; J trimming: 4 bases; junction bases outside the gene matches: 4. This CDR3 is built from 13 residues. Germline-derived CDR1 and CDR2 are SEHNR and FQNEAQ (reference sequence). CDR3 sequence (DNA): TGTGCCAGCAGCGAGGGACTACGAGAGACCCAGTACTTC. It translates to CASSEGLRETQYF.

As to this clone: Compared with germline, one end of the junction differs, possibly owing to a read error. The rearrangement uses TRBV6-6 and TRBJ1-2, with D unresolved. Per the germline V gene, CDR1 is MNHNY and CDR2 is SVGAGI (reference sequence). CDR3 size: 13 residues. The DNA for the CDR3 is TGTGCCAGCACCCTAGGTACTAACCATGGCTACACCTTC. This codes for CASTLGTNHGYTF.

On this clone: Different DNA sequences within this sample yield the same CDR3. The J gene is TRBJ1-3, the V gene TRBV28; D remains ambiguous. Germline V gene sequence: CDR1 MDHEN, CDR2 SYDVKM. This CDR3 has 12 amino acids. The V gene lost 8 bases and the J gene lost 0 bases, with 5 bases spanning the gap. CDR3 in amino acids: CASSLSGNTIYF. CDR3 bases: TGTGCCAGCTCCCTCTCTGGAAACACCATATATTTT.

J is TRBJ2-7 and V is TRBV5-1; the D gene is possibly TRBD2 (8 bases). The germline V and J ends were trimmed by 4 bases and 3 bases, with 29 bases remaining between them. This CDR3 region has 19 residues. Germline V gene lookup returns CDR1 SGHRS and CDR2 YFSETQ. The CDR3 reads CASSARDRDLAGLFYEQYF. The CDR3 region has the DNA TGCGCCAGCAGCGCCCGGGACAGAGATCTAGCGGGCCTATTCTACGAGCAGTACTTC. Full variable domain (outside the CDR3, taken from reference TRBV5-1 and TRBJ2-7): KAGVTQTPRYLIKTRGQQVTLSCSPISGHRSVSWYQQTPGQGLQFLFEYFSETQRNKGNFPGRFSGRQFSNSRSEMNVSTLELGDSALYLCASSARDRDLAGLFYEQYFGPGTRLTVT.

V and J are TRBV5-1 and TRBJ1-1, with D unresolved. Germline V gene data show CDR1 as SGHRS and CDR2 as YFSETQ. The CDR3 runs to 12 residues. V lost 5 bases and J lost 0, with 5 bases in between. The CDR3 reads CASRYMNTEAFF. CDR3 sequence (DNA): TGCGCCAGCAGATATATGAACACTGAAGCTTTCTTT.

The V gene is TRBV10-3, the J gene TRBJ1-2; 7 nucleotides agree with TRBD1. J was trimmed by 8 bases and V by 1 base; bases with no gene match: 4. CDR1 and CDR2 from the germline V gene are ENHRY and SYGVKD. The CDR3 totals 13 residues. CDR3 coding DNA: TGTGCCATCAGTGAGTTACAGGGGAACGGCTACACCTTC. It specifies CAISELQGNGYTF.

The chain recombines TRBV7-6 with TRBJ2-1, with TRBD2 as a possible D gene (7 bases). Germline V gene lookup returns CDR1 SGHVS and CDR2 FNYEAQ. V was cut by 5 bases and J by 3 bases, with 17 bases left in between. This CDR3 spans 16 amino acids. The CDR3 nucleotides read TGTGCCAGCAGCCCCAGACCGGGGGGCTTCTACAATGAGCAGTTCTTC. Translation: CASSPRPGGFYNEQFF.

This clone was seen more than once but under ten times. The chain combines TRBV5-1 with TRBJ1-2; 8 bases align to TRBD1. The V gene end was trimmed by 2 bases and the J gene end by 0 bases; junction bases not matched to a gene: 3. The CDR3 covers 15 residues. CDR1 is SGHRS, CDR2 YFSETQ, per germline. The CDR3 DNA follows: TGCGCCAGCAGCTTAGGGGGACAGGCTAACTATGGCTACACCTTC. Residues: CASSLGGQANYGYTF.

The chain recombines TRBV2 with TRBJ2-3; 7 nucleotides align to TRBD2. The length of the CDR3 is 12 residues. CDR1 is SNHLY, CDR2 FYNNEI, per germline. V lost 8 bases, J lost 6 bases, and 5 bases stayed unmatched. DNA for the CDR3: TGTGCCAGCGCGGGGGTTGGCGATACGCAGTATTTT. Residues: CASAGVGDTQYF. The full variable domain, completed using reference TRBV2 and TRBJ2-3, is EPEVTQTPSHQVTQMGQEVILRCVPISNHLYFYWYRQILGQKVEFLVSFYNNEISEKSEIFDDQFSVERPDGSNFTLKIRSTKLEDSAMYFCASAGVGDTQYFGPGTRLTVL.

The gene calls are TRBV6-1 and TRBJ2-7; TRBD1 matches at 8 bases. The CDR3 covers 15 residues. Germline lookup yields CDR1 MNHNS and CDR2 SASEGT. V was pared by 6 bases and J by 0 bases, with 7 bases of the junction left unmatched. CDR3 sequence reads: CASSLLQGVSYEQYF. The CDR3 DNA is TGTGCCAGCAGCCTATTACAGGGGGTCTCCTACGAGCAGTACTTC.

This chain uses TRBV7-9 with TRBJ1-4; 9 positions match TRBD1. CDR1 SEHNR and CDR2 FQNEAQ come from the germline V gene (reference sequence). CDR3 length equals 14 residues. The V and J ends lost 7 bases and 8 bases, in that order; junction bases with no gene match: 8. CDR3 nucleotide sequence: TGTGCCAGCACCAAACAGGGGGCAAGGGAAAAACTGTTTTTT. It is translated as CASTKQGAREKLFF.

The gene calls are TRBV30 and TRBJ1-4; D not resolved. Germline V gene sequence: CDR1 GTSNPN, CDR2 SVGIG (reference sequence). The CDR3 runs 12 residues. Trimming left V 2 bases short and J 8 bases short, with 9 bases between. This CDR3 reads CAWSPTGEKLFF. Written as DNA, the CDR3 is TGTGCCTGGAGTCCGACGGGGGAAAAACTGTTTTTT.

This clone showed up just once. The chain uses TRBV5-1 and TRBJ1-1, with TRBD1 matching 7 bases. Germline trimming cut 2 bases from V and 3 bases from J; bases unmatched to any gene: 7. CDR3 length equals 15 residues. CDR1 is SGHRS, CDR2 YFSETQ, per germline. CDR3 amino acids: CASSFTGVRDTEAFF. The CDR3 bases are TGCGCCAGCAGCTTTACAGGGGTAAGAGACACTGAAGCTTTCTTT.

DNA of the CDR3: TGTGCCTGGAAAGTGAACATGAACACTGAAGCTTTCTTT. Translation gives CAWKVNMNTEAFF. This chain connects TRBV30 to TRBJ1-1; no definite D call. V was clipped by 4 bases and J by 0 bases, with 9 bases between them. The CDR3 has 13 residues. Looked up from germline, CDR1 is GTSNPN and CDR2 is SVGIG (reference sequence). The whole variable domain, filled in from reference TRBV30 and TRBJ1-1, reads SQTIHQWPATLVQPVGSPLSLECTVEGTSNPNLYWYRQAAGRGLQLLFYSVGIGQISSEVPQNLSASRPQDRQFILSSKKLLLSDSGFYLCAWKVNMNTEAFFGQGTRLTVV.

CDR3 sequence (DNA): TGTGCCAGCAGGCGCCCCACGGGCTCCTACAATGAGCAGTTCTTC. Translation gives CASRRPTGSYNEQFF. The rearrangement joins TRBV6-5 to TRBJ2-1; no definite D call. V lost 6 bases, J lost 0 bases, and 12 bases lay in between. Germline assignment: CDR1 MNHEY and CDR2 SVGAGI. This CDR3 has 15 amino acids.

The gene calls are TRBV11-2 and TRBJ2-5; D gene uncertain. The CDR3 length is 14 residues. Germline assignment: CDR1 SGHAT and CDR2 FQNNGV. V lost 5 bases and J 1 base, leaving 11 bases between the germline ends. Here the CDR3 DNA reads TGTGCCAGCAGCAATTTAGTAATCCAAGAGACCCAGTACTTC. Protein product: CASSNLVIQETQYF.

This clone was recorded once. The V call is TRBV30, the J call TRBJ1-2, with D tentatively TRBD1 (5 bases). This CDR3 spans 13 amino acids. V gave up 3 bases and J gave up 6 bases, with 14 bases separating them. Germline V gene data show CDR1 as GTSNPN and CDR2 as SVGIG (reference sequence). DNA of the CDR3: TGTGCCTGGAGGGGACTATGGGGGGATGGCTACACCTTC. As protein: CAWRGLWGDGYTF.

The chain uses TRBV6-5 and TRBJ1-1; D is unclear. V gave up 5 bases and J gave up 7 bases, with 11 bases separating them. Germline CDR1 and CDR2: MNHEY and SVGAGI. This CDR3 comprises 12 residues. The CDR3 bases are TGTGCCAGCAGTGAACGGGGTGATGAAGCTTTCTTT. Its protein product is CASSERGDEAFF.

V gene TRBV11-2 combines with J gene TRBJ2-5; D possibly corresponds to TRBD1 (5 bases). The germline CDR1 and CDR2 sequences are SGHAT and FQNNGV. This CDR3 is 13 amino acids long. V lost 3 bases and J 1 base, leaving 6 bases between the germline ends. CDR3 sequence reads: CASSFTGQETQYF. The CDR3 region has the DNA TGTGCCAGCAGCTTCACAGGCCAAGAGACCCAGTACTTC.